This entry lists 31 T cell receptor beta chains sequenced from one sample in a study of T cells in Graves' hyperthyroidism and ophthalmopathy. RNA transcripts yielded amplified TCR beta CDR3 regions. First-round RT-PCR with HTBI primers amplified the TCR CDR3 region. TCRdb independently ran MiXCR on the multiplex PCR reads; one entry per CDR3 protein. The data contain over 250,000 distinct CDR3 sequences, over 15% of them seen just once; the ten biggest clones take up approximately 60%. What was sequenced was blood. Every receptor here comes from a woman in her sixties with Graves' ophthalmopathy.

Only a few counts were recorded for this clonotype. V usage is TRBV20-1 and J usage is TRBJ1-4; D perhaps matches TRBD1 (5 bases). V was cut by 0 bases and J by 8 bases, with 13 bases left in between. This CDR3 has 14 amino acids. Germline V gene data show CDR1 as DFQATT and CDR2 as SNEGSKA (reference sequence). The CDR3 sequence: CSARDPGGREKLFF. DNA for the CDR3: TGCAGTGCTAGAGATCCGGGGGGTAGGGAAAAACTGTTTTTT.

The sample holds many counts of this clonotype. The chain couples TRBV18 to TRBJ2-7, with D hard to call. V shed 3 bases and J shed 6 bases, with 9 bases lying between them. CDR1 is KGHSH, CDR2 LQKENI, per germline. This CDR3 is 12 amino acids long. The CDR3 loop reads CASSPSVTEQYF. CDR3 in DNA: TGTGCCAGCTCACCTTCTGTGACCGAGCAGTACTTC.

This clonotype was seen repeatedly, ten times or more. CDR3 nucleotide sequence: TGTGCCAGCTCAGAGACGTTCAATCAGCCCCAGCATTTT. Protein: CASSETFNQPQHF. The rearrangement uses TRBV18 and TRBJ1-5; unclear D gene. Germline CDR1 KGHSH, CDR2 LQKENI. Trimming left V 5 bases short and J 3 bases short, with 8 bases between. The CDR3 is 13 amino acids.

A remark on this clonotype: A much larger clone differs by one base, so this may be a read error. J is TRBJ2-1 and V is TRBV7-8, with D maybe TRBD2 (7 bases). The J call may be wrong; the DNA end is better matched by TRBJ2-7. Looked up from germline, CDR1 is SGHVS and CDR2 is FQNEAQ. The CDR3 is 15 residues long. DNA of the CDR3: TGTGCCAGCAGCTTAGGAGGGGGAGGGACGAATGAGCAGTACTTC. Translated, it gives CASSLGGGGTNEQYF.

This clonotype was observed many times. This chain uses TRBV5-1 with TRBJ1-2, with no clear D. CDR1 is SGHRS and CDR2 is YFSETQ in the germline V gene. V gave up 0 bases and J gave up 4 bases, with 13 bases separating them. This CDR3 comprises 15 residues. In DNA, the CDR3 is TGCGCCAGCAGCTTGGGGCAGGCGGCCGCCTATGGCTACACCTTC. This encodes CASSLGQAAAYGYTF.

Details on this clonotype: In this CDR3 the conserved last residue, phenylalanine or tryptophan, is missing, so a read error is likely. J is TRBJ2-7 and V is TRBV6-2 or TRBV6-3, with 12 bases lining up with TRBD2. The V gene end was trimmed by 5 bases and the J gene end by 6 bases; junction bases not matched to a gene: 8. In germline, CDR1 is MNHEY, CDR2 SVGEGT. This CDR3 region has 15 residues. CDR3 coding DNA: TGTGCCAGCAGTAGAGGACTAGCGGGGCGAAGCGAGCAGTACCTC. Its protein product is CASSRGLAGRSEQYL.

Only a few counts were recorded for this clonotype. The V gene is TRBV6-2 or TRBV6-3, the J gene TRBJ2-5; no definite D call. From germline, CDR1 is MNHEY and CDR2 SVGEGT. The CDR3 is 13 amino acids. The V end was cut by 4 bases, the J end by 7 bases, with 13 bases between. The CDR3 nucleotides read TGTGCCAGCAGTTCAGCCCTTCCTGGGACCCAGTACTTC. Translation: CASSSALPGTQYF.

This clonotype came up a few times. This chain connects TRBV6-1 to TRBJ1-5; 10 positions agree with TRBD1. Germline trimming cut 5 bases from V and 5 bases from J; bases unmatched to any gene: 3. CDR3 size: 14 residues. Germline CDR1 reads MNHNS; CDR2 reads SASEGT. CDR3 sequence: CASSQGQGYQPQHF. The CDR3 coding sequence is TGTGCCAGCAGTCAGGGACAGGGGTATCAGCCCCAGCATTTT.

This clonotype was seen ten or more times. The genes are TRBV6-5 and TRBJ1-1, with D possibly matching TRBD1 (5 bases). Trimming shortened V by 2 bases and J by 4 bases, and 20 bases separated the two germline ends. The CDR3 contains 17 residues. Per the germline V gene, CDR1 is MNHEY and CDR2 is SVGAGI. The CDR3 loop reads CASSYDPGRGLGTEAFF. The CDR3 DNA reads TGTGCCAGCAGTTACGATCCTGGTAGGGGATTGGGCACTGAAGCTTTCTTT.

The table lists this clonotype with many counts. This chain joins TRBV7-2 and TRBJ2-5; no reliable D call. CDR3 length: 13 amino acids. Trimming removed 1 base from V and 0 bases from J, with 3 bases in between. From germline, CDR1 is SGHTA and CDR2 FQGNSA. CDR3 nucleotide sequence: TGTGCCAGCAGCTTAGACTACCAAGAGACCCAGTACTTC. Its protein product is CASSLDYQETQYF.

There are many counts of this clonotype. V usage is TRBV12-3 or TRBV12-4 and J usage is TRBJ2-7; weak D call: TRBD1 (5 bases). The CDR3 consists of 14 residues. Trimming took off 3 bases at V and 2 bases at J, with 11 bases between the two ends. The CDR3 nucleotides read TGTGCCAGCAGTTTCTACACAGGAGCCTACGAGCAGTACTTC. Amino acids: CASSFYTGAYEQYF.

The chain carries TRBV7-8 and TRBJ1-2; unclear D gene. The CDR3 length is 15 residues. V was trimmed by 8 bases and J by 0 bases, leaving 16 bases between them. Germline lookup yields CDR1 SGHVS and CDR2 FQNEAQ. In DNA form, the CDR3 reads TGTGCCAGCGGCTCAGACCACGCAGCTAACTATGGCTACACCTTC. The encoded protein is CASGSDHAANYGYTF.

The chain employs TRBV11-3 and TRBJ1-2, with D maybe TRBD1 (5 bases). Germline CDR1 is SGHNT and CDR2 is YENEEA. V was cut by 3 bases and J by 0 bases, with 14 bases left in between. The CDR3 totals 16 residues. CDR3 residues: CASSLGPIQANYGYTF. As DNA, the CDR3 is TGTGCCAGCAGCTTGGGTCCTATACAGGCTAACTATGGCTACACCTTC.

This rearrangement joins TRBV7-2 to TRBJ2-1; D gene unclear. CDR1 is SGHTA and CDR2 is FQGNSA in the germline V gene. V was trimmed by 5 bases and J by 12 bases, leaving 20 bases between them. The CDR3 has 14 residues. The CDR3 loop is CASSPAIPPRRQFF. The CDR3 nucleotides are TGTGCCAGCAGCCCTGCTATCCCCCCCCGTAGGCAGTTCTTC. The complete variable domain, with remaining parts taken from reference TRBV7-2 and TRBJ2-1, reads GAGVSQSPSNKVTEKGKDVELRCDPISGHTALYWYRQSLGQGLEFLIYFQGNSAPDKSGLPSDRFSAERTGGSVSTLTIQRTQQEDSAVYLCASSPAIPPRRQFFGPGTRLTVL.

The sample holds many counts of this clonotype. V gene TRBV27 combines with J gene TRBJ1-6, with D tentatively TRBD1 (6 bases). V was trimmed by 9 bases and J by 7 bases, leaving 13 bases between them. The germline gives CDR1 MNHEY, CDR2 SMNVEV (reference sequence). The CDR3 loop spans 13 amino acids. CDR3 in DNA: TGTGCCAGTGCCACAGGGTACAATTCACCCCTCCACTTT. Its translation is CASATGYNSPLHF.

This chain uses TRBV5-1 with TRBJ1-1, with D perhaps matching TRBD1 (5 bases). The length of the CDR3 is 14 residues. Per germline, CDR1 SGHRS and CDR2 YFSETQ. V was cut by 5 bases and J by 0 bases, with 11 bases left in between. For the CDR3, the DNA is TGCGCCAGCAGACCTCGACAGTTGAACACTGAAGCTTTCTTT. Translation gives CASRPRQLNTEAFF.

This clonotype occurred many times. The J gene is TRBJ1-6, the V gene TRBV27; 10 bases agree with TRBD1. CDR3 size: 15 residues. Germline loops: CDR1 MNHEY, CDR2 SMNVEV (reference sequence). After removal of 5 bases from V and 4 bases from J, the junction contained 2 bases not matched to a gene. CDR3 amino acids: CASSRQGAYNSPLHF. The CDR3 region has the DNA TGTGCCAGCAGTCGACAGGGGGCTTATAATTCACCCCTCCACTTT.

This clonotype was counted a few times. DNA of the CDR3: TGTGCCAGCAGCCAAGCCTACAGGGCGGGGGAGCTGTTTTTT. Translated, it gives CASSQAYRAGELFF. The V gene is TRBV14, the J gene TRBJ2-2; weak D call: TRBD1 (6 bases). With 1 base removed from V and 8 bases from J, the gap between germline ends came to 11 bases. The CDR3 extends over 14 amino acids. Germline-derived CDR1 and CDR2 are SGHDN and FVKESK.

This clonotype has at least ten counts. The chain combines TRBV6-2 or TRBV6-3 with TRBJ2-1, with D hard to call. The CDR3 is made up of 16 amino acids. Germline V gives CDR1 MNHEY, CDR2 SVGEGT. Trimming stripped 7 bases from V and 1 base from J, with 17 bases between. The CDR3 nucleotides are TGTGCCAGCACCCCCGGGTCCGCGAAATCCTACAATGAGCAGTTCTTC. Its protein product is CASTPGSAKSYNEQFF.

This clonotype was detected ten times or more. The V call is TRBV2, the J call TRBJ2-1; unclear D gene. The germline gives CDR1 SNHLY, CDR2 FYNNEI. V lost 4 bases and J lost 1, with 14 bases in between. The CDR3 length is 16 residues. CDR3 DNA: TGTGCCAGCAGTGTTTTCGGAAAATTATCCTACAATGAGCAGTTCTTC. This translates into CASSVFGKLSYNEQFF.

This clonotype was counted many times. This sequence joins TRBV29-1 and TRBJ2-1, with TRBD2 matching over 7 bases. The CDR3 covers 13 residues. V shed 4 bases and J 7 bases; nucleotides not matched to a gene: 7. Germline-derived CDR1 and CDR2 are SQVTM and ANQGSEA. CDR3 DNA sequence: TGCAGCGTTGTGCTAGCGGACGCAAATGAGCAGTTCTTC. Protein: CSVVLADANEQFF.

This clonotype came up many times. The V gene is TRBV6-2 or TRBV6-3, the J gene TRBJ2-7; the match to TRBD1 covers 9 bases. The V gene end was trimmed by 5 bases and the J gene end by 0 bases; junction bases not matched to a gene: 14. This CDR3 contains 18 residues. Germline assignment: CDR1 MNHEY and CDR2 SVGEGT. The CDR3 DNA follows: TGTGCCAGCAGTCTCGTAGGAAGCCCGGGACAGGGCTCCTACGAGCAGTACTTC. Its translation: CASSLVGSPGQGSYEQYF.

This clonotype was seen more than once but under ten times. The genes are TRBV2 and TRBJ1-6; no firm D call. V was pared by 8 bases and J by 10 bases, with 15 bases between. The CDR3 is made up of 13 amino acids. Per germline, CDR1 SNHLY and CDR2 FYNNEI. The CDR3 is CASRLDEESPLHF. In DNA form, the CDR3 reads TGTGCCAGCCGTTTGGACGAGGAATCACCCCTCCACTTT.

V usage is TRBV15 and J usage is TRBJ2-7; 7 positions agree with TRBD2. After removal of 1 base from V and 3 bases from J, the junction contained 3 bases not matched to a gene. The CDR3 runs to 14 residues. The germline V gene encodes CDR1 LNHNV and CDR2 YYDKDF (reference sequence). This CDR3 reads CATSRGAGNYEQYF. The CDR3 DNA is TGTGCCACCAGCAGAGGAGCGGGGAACTACGAGCAGTACTTC.

In its sample, this clonotype was seen many times. The rearrangement uses TRBV7-8 and TRBJ1-1, with D hard to call. Germline V gene data show CDR1 as SGHVS and CDR2 as FQNEAQ. This CDR3 has 13 amino acids. Trimming took off 3 bases at V and 7 bases at J, with 12 bases between the two ends. This CDR3 reads CASSFGRADEAFF. CDR3 nucleotide sequence: TGTGCCAGCAGCTTCGGACGTGCCGATGAAGCTTTCTTT.

This chain links TRBV14 with TRBJ1-1; no reliable D call. The CDR3 length is 13 residues. V was clipped by 3 bases and J by 3 bases, with 8 bases between them. Germline assignment: CDR1 SGHDN and CDR2 FVKESK. The CDR3 bases are TGTGCCAGCAGCCAGTTCCGGGACACTGAAGCTTTCTTT. It encodes CASSQFRDTEAFF.

Details on this clonotype: The junction shows a germline mismatch at one end, possibly a read error. The V and J genes are TRBV6-1 and TRBJ2-3; 8 nucleotides align to TRBD2. The CDR3 extends over 17 amino acids. Germline values: CDR1 MNHNS, CDR2 SASEGT. The CDR3 DNA sequence: TGTGCCAGCAGTCTAAGGACTAGCCCCGTTAGCACAGATACGCGGTATTTT. It codes for CASSLRTSPVSTDTRYF.

The chain joins TRBV5-6 to TRBJ2-7; no reliable D call. CDR1 is SGHDT and CDR2 is YYEEEE in the germline V gene. This CDR3 spans 14 amino acids. V lost 4 bases, J lost 2 bases, and 13 bases lay in between. The CDR3 DNA follows: TGTGCCAGCAGCCGTCGGGTCACAACCTACGAGCAGTACTTC. Its translation is CASSRRVTTYEQYF.

In this sample, this clonotype turned up many times. The CDR3 loop is CASSGEGRYNEQFF. The CDR3 region has the DNA TGTGCCAGCAGCGGCGAGGGCCGCTACAATGAGCAGTTCTTC. This chain connects TRBV7-2 to TRBJ2-1; D perhaps matches TRBD2 (5 bases). Trimming left V 5 bases short and J 3 bases short, with 11 bases between. The CDR3 extends over 14 amino acids. Germline V lookup: CDR1 SGHTA, CDR2 FQGNSA.

This clonotype was counted ten times or more. This chain uses TRBV7-8 with TRBJ2-2; 8 bases are a match to TRBD2. Germline assignment: CDR1 SGHVS and CDR2 FQNEAQ. The CDR3 is made up of 15 amino acids. V gave up 6 bases and J gave up 10 bases; unmatched junction bases: 13. Written as DNA, the CDR3 is TGTGCCAGCAGTTCTCAGAGAGCGGGGGTCCAGGAGCTGTTTTTT. As protein: CASSSQRAGVQELFF.

This clonotype was observed many times. The genes are TRBV13 and TRBJ2-1; D remains unclear. Germline V gene sequence: CDR1 PRHDT, CDR2 FYEKMQ (reference sequence). Trimming pared 0 bases from V and 9 bases from J, leaving 9 bases between. The CDR3 is 13 residues long. The CDR3: CASSLGLEIEQFF. In nucleotides, the CDR3 is TGTGCCAGCAGCTTAGGCCTGGAGATTGAGCAGTTCTTC.